This TCR beta chain was sequenced in a study of immune evolution from preneoplasia to lung adenocarcinoma. On the study more broadly: HLA loss of heterozygosity: 6% to 7.5% AIS, approximately 15% MIA, more than 25% ADC, none AAH.

Study outcomes and limitations: KRAS-mutant nodules had the highest T cell clonality.

With respect to this clone: The target antigen is unknown.

Assay: immunoSEQ multiplex PCR; the TCRdb copy retains only in-frame clones and omits some. Among roughly 40,000 clones, 65% to 75% were seen once, and the ten largest hold about 6.5%. Resections took place in Japan or China from 2014 to 2017. Each case's diagnosis was confirmed by two pathologists on H&E. CDR3 length: 15 residues. V trimming: 5 bases; J trimming: 5 bases; junction bases outside the gene matches: 8. Germline V gene data show CDR1 as SGHTA and CDR2 as FQGNSA. This sequence joins TRBV7-2 and TRBJ2-7, with TRBD2 matching 11 bases. Sequenced: FFPE invasive lung adenocarcinoma tissue. This TCR derives from a person aged 55 to 75 with lung adenocarcinoma. This CDR3 is CASSGETSGIHEQYF. CDR3 coding DNA: TGTGCCAGCAGCGGCGAGACTAGCGGGATTCACGAGCAGTACTTC.